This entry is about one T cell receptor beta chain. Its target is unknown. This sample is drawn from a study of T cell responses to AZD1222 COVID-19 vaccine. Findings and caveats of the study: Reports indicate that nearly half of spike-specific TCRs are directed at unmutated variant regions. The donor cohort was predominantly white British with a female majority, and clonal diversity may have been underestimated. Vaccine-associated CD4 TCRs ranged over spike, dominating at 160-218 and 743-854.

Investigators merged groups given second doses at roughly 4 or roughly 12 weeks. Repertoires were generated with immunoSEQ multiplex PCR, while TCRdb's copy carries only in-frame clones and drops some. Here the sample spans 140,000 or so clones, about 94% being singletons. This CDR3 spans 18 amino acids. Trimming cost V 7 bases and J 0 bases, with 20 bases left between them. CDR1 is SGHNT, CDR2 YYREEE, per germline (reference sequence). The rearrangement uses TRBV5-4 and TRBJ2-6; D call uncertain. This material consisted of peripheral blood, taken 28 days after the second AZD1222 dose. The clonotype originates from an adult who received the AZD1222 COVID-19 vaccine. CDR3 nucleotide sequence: TGTGCCAGCTGCGAGATCCTGGGATCCGCCTCTGGGGCCAACGTCCTGACTTTC. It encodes CASCEILGSASGANVLTF. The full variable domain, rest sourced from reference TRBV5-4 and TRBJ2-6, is ETGVTQSPTHLIKTRGQQVTLRCSSQSGHNTVSWYQQALGQGPQFIFQYYREEENGRGNFPPRFSGLQFPNYSSELNVNALELDDSALYLCASCEILGSASGANVLTFGAGSRLTVL.